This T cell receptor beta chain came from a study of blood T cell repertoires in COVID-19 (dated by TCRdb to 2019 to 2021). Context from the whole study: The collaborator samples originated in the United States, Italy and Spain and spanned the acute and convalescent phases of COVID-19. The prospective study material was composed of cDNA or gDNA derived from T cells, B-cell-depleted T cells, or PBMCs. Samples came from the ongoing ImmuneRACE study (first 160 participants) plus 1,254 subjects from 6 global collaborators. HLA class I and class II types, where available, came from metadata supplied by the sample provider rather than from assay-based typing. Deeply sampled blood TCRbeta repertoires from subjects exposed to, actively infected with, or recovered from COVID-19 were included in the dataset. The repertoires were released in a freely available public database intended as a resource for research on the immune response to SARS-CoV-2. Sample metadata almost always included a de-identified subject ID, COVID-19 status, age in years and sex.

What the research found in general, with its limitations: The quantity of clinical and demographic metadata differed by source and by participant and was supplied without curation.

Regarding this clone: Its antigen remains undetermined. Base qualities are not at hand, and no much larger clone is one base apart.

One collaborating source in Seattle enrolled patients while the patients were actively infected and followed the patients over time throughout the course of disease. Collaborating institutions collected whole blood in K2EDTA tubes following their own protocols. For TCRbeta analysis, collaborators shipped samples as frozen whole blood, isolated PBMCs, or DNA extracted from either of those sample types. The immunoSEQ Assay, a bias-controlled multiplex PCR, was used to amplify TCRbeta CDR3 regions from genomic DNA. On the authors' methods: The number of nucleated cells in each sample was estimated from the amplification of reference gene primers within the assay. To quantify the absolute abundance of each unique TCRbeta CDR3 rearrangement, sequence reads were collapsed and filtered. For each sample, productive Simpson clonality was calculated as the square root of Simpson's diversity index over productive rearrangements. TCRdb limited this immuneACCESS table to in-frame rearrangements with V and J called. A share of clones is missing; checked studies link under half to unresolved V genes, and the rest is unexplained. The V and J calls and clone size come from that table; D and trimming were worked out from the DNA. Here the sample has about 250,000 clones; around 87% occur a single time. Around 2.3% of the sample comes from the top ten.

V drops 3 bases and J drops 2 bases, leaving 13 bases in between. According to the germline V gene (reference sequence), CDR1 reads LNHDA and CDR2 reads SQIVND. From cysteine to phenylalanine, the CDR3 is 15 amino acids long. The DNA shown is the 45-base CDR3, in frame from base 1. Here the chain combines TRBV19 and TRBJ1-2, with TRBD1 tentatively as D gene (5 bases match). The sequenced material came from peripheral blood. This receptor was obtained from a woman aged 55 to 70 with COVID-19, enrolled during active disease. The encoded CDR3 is CASSIGSGLNYGYTF. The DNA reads TGTGCCAGTAGTATTGGGTCAGGGCTAAACTATGGCTACACCTTC.